The 25 T cell receptor beta chains below come from one sample, sequenced in a study of shared clonotypes between healthy human individuals. Assay: immunoSEQ multiplex PCR; the TCRdb copy retains only in-frame clones and omits some. The table includes about 2.4 million clones, 93% detected once. Sequencing was carried out using naive CD4+ T cells from PBMCs. The subset: CD45RA+ positively selected. The receptors derive from a man aged 18 to 29 in good health. Some clones in this sample may be carry-over from other donors' samples.

This chain connects TRBV28 to TRBJ2-1, with 12 bases matching TRBD2. Trimming removed 4 bases from V and 9 bases from J; junction bases left unmatched: 7. The CDR3 runs to 15 residues. Germline CDR1 is MDHEN and CDR2 is SYDVKM. CDR3 nucleotide sequence: TGTGCCAGCAGTTCGCTAGCGGGAGGGCCCGTTGAGCAGTTCTTC. This translates into CASSSLAGGPVEQFF.

The CDR3 bases are TGTGCCAGCAGCCTTATAGGAAGGGGGGACCACGAGCAGTACTTC. Residues: CASSLIGRGDHEQYF. The V call is TRBV5-6, the J call TRBJ2-5; D is tentatively TRBD1 or TRBD2 (6 bases each). The J call is in doubt because the DNA end fits TRBJ2-7 better. The CDR3 loop spans 15 amino acids. Germline V gene data show CDR1 as SGHDT and CDR2 as YYEEEE.

The chain carries TRBV29-1 and TRBJ2-5; maybe TRBD1 (5 bases). The CDR3 contains 13 residues. The germline V gene encodes CDR1 SQVTM and CDR2 ANQGSEA. The V end was cut by 7 bases, the J end by 0 bases, with 12 bases between. The CDR3 DNA is TGCAGCGGACGACCAGGGTACCAAGAGACCCAGTACTTC. This translates into CSGRPGYQETQYF.

The chain has TRBV4-1 and TRBJ2-2; D not resolved. Trimming left V 2 bases short and J 1 base short, with 8 bases between. Germline V gene lookup returns CDR1 MGHRA and CDR2 YSYEKL. CDR3 length: 15 amino acids. Written as DNA, the CDR3 is TGCGCCAGCAGCCAACTAGGGATGAACACCGGGGAGCTGTTTTTT. It is translated as CASSQLGMNTGELFF.

The J gene is TRBJ1-2, the V gene TRBV9, with D unresolved. The CDR3 runs 14 residues. Trimming shortened V by 0 bases and J by 3 bases, and 9 bases separated the two germline ends. CDR1 is SGDLS, CDR2 YYNGEE, per germline. The CDR3 sequence is CASSVVGSDYGYTF. The DNA of the CDR3 is TGTGCCAGCAGCGTAGTAGGGTCGGACTATGGCTACACCTTC.

The rearrangement joins TRBV7-9 to TRBJ2-1; possibly TRBD2 for D (7 bases). Trimming cost V 5 bases and J 2 bases, with 16 bases left between them. CDR1 is SEHNR and CDR2 is FQNEAQ in the germline V gene (reference sequence). CDR3 size: 16 residues. The DNA for the CDR3 is TGTGCCAGCAGCACCCGAGGGGGGGTACCCTACAATGAGCAGTTCTTC. Residues: CASSTRGGVPYNEQFF. Using reference TRBV7-9 and TRBJ2-1 for the parts outside the CDR3, the full variable domain is DTGVSQNPRHKITKRGQNVTFRCDPISEHNRLYWYRQTLGQGPEFLTYFQNEAQLEKSRLLSDRFSAERPKGSFSTLEIQRTEQGDSAMYLCASSTRGGVPYNEQFFGPGTRLTVL.

In DNA, the CDR3 is TGTGCCAGCAGTTTTAGGGTTCGGGCTAGCGGGATCCCAGATACGCAGTATTTT. This sequence encodes CASSFRVRASGIPDTQYF. This chain links TRBV28 with TRBJ2-3, with 9 nucleotides matching TRBD2. Germline CDR1 reads MDHEN; CDR2 reads SYDVKM. The CDR3 is 18 residues long. The trim removed 3 bases at V and 4 bases at J, leaving 14 bases unmatched.

V is TRBV30 and J is TRBJ2-1; tentatively, D is TRBD2 (6 bases). Germline V gene sequence: CDR1 GTSNPN, CDR2 SVGIG (reference sequence). The CDR3 covers 15 residues. Trimming cost V 4 bases and J 1 base, with 14 bases left between them. CDR3 region: CAWIPGLTSYNEQFF. CDR3 in DNA: TGTGCCTGGATTCCGGGACTGACGTCCTACAATGAGCAGTTCTTC.

This chain links TRBV6-1 with TRBJ2-3; TRBD2 matches at 10 bases. The CDR3 runs to 13 residues. The ends lost 6 bases at V and 5 bases at J; junction bases unmatched: 2. Germline values: CDR1 MNHNS, CDR2 SASEGT. In DNA, the CDR3 is TGTGCCAGCAGACTAGCGGGAAAAGATACGCAGTATTTT. This codes for CASRLAGKDTQYF.

V gene TRBV4-2 combines with J gene TRBJ2-1; possibly TRBD2 for D (7 bases). The CDR3 totals 15 residues. From germline, CDR1 is LGHNA and CDR2 YNFKEQ. Trimming took 4 bases from V and 9 from J, leaving 19 bases between them. The CDR3: CASSPDQRGGGEQFF. CDR3 DNA: TGTGCCAGCAGCCCCGATCAAAGGGGGGGCGGTGAGCAGTTCTTC.

The chain has TRBV5-1 and TRBJ1-2, with D tentatively TRBD1 (5 bases). The CDR3 totals 15 residues. The germline V and J ends were trimmed by 6 bases and 12 bases, with 27 bases remaining between them. Germline-derived CDR1 and CDR2 are SGHRS and YFSETQ. The CDR3 nucleotides are TGCGCCAGCAATGAAGGGGCTGTAGCGGATGGCTATGACACCTTC. Translating gives CASNEGAVADGYDTF.

The chain employs TRBV5-1 and TRBJ1-2; the match to TRBD1 covers 8 bases. Germline V lookup: CDR1 SGHRS, CDR2 YFSETQ. The J segment lost 0 bases and the V segment lost 4 bases, leaving 8 bases of the junction unmatched. The length of the CDR3 is 16 residues. The CDR3 sequence is CASSPRTGPTNYGYTF. The CDR3 coding sequence is TGCGCCAGCAGCCCAAGGACAGGGCCCACTAACTATGGCTACACCTTC. Drawing the rest from reference TRBV5-1 and TRBJ1-2, the complete variable domain is KAGVTQTPRYLIKTRGQQVTLSCSPISGHRSVSWYQQTPGQGLQFLFEYFSETQRNKGNFPGRFSGRQFSNSRSEMNVSTLELGDSALYLCASSPRTGPTNYGYTFGSGTRLTVV.

The rearrangement uses TRBV7-2 and TRBJ2-3, with 12 nucleotides matching TRBD2. The CDR3 is 14 residues long. Germline assignment: CDR1 SGHTA and CDR2 FQGNSA. Trimming took 2 bases from V and 6 from J; bases not matched to a gene: 0. CDR3 bases: TGTGCCAGCAGCTTAACTAGCGGGAGGGATACGCAGTATTTT. Amino acid sequence: CASSLTSGRDTQYF.

Notes on this clone: Other DNA sequences in this sample translate to the same CDR3. The chain carries TRBV20-1 and TRBJ2-1; D call uncertain. The CDR3 extends over 10 amino acids. Looked up from germline, CDR1 is DFQATT and CDR2 is SNEGSKA (reference sequence). Between the trimmed V and J ends, which lost 6 bases and 7 bases, there was a span of 7 bases. Here the CDR3 DNA reads TGCAGTGCCCTGCGGAATGAGCAGTTCTTC. This translates into CSALRNEQFF.

Only one count was recorded for this clone. Other nucleotide sequences from this sample produce the same CDR3. The CDR3 sequence: CASSPGLTSSYEQYF. Written as DNA, the CDR3 is TGCGCCAGCAGCCCGGGACTAACTAGCTCCTACGAGCAGTACTTC. The chain recombines TRBV5-1 with TRBJ2-7; 7 nucleotides match TRBD2. The CDR3 is 15 amino acids. V trimming: 4 bases; J trimming: 0 bases; junction bases outside the gene matches: 7. In germline, CDR1 is SGHRS, CDR2 YFSETQ.

The genes are TRBV19 and TRBJ2-1; D gene uncertain. Germline values: CDR1 LNHDA, CDR2 SQIVND (reference sequence). CDR3 length: 11 residues. The ends were cut back, 4 bases at V and 12 bases at J, with 10 bases in the middle. The CDR3 DNA follows: TGTGCCAGTAGTAGGCGCGACGTGCAGTTCTTC. Protein product: CASSRRDVQFF.

The genes are TRBV7-2 and TRBJ1-2; D is undetermined. CDR3 length: 15 amino acids. V gave up 2 bases and J gave up 0 bases, with 10 bases separating them. Looked up from germline, CDR1 is SGHTA and CDR2 is FQGNSA. CDR3 bases: TGTGCCAGCAGCTTACTCTCTCCCGCTAACTATGGCTACACCTTC. This translates into CASSLLSPANYGYTF.

This clone was recorded a few times. The chain carries TRBV5-1 and TRBJ2-2, with 11 bases that match TRBD1. Germline V CDR1 and CDR2: SGHRS, YFSETQ. Germline trimming cut 6 bases from V and 8 bases from J; bases unmatched to any gene: 9. The CDR3 covers 15 residues. CDR3 bases: TGCGCCAGCACTCGGACAGGGGGCTATACAGGGGAGCTGTTTTTT. Amino acid sequence: CASTRTGGYTGELFF.

The V and J genes are TRBV30 and TRBJ1-1; 7 positions agree with TRBD1. The trim removed 4 bases at V and 4 bases at J, leaving 9 bases unmatched. Germline V gene lookup returns CDR1 GTSNPN and CDR2 SVGIG (reference sequence). The CDR3 totals 14 residues. CDR3 in amino acids: CAWTKQGFGTEAFF. The CDR3 region has the DNA TGTGCCTGGACCAAACAGGGGTTCGGCACTGAAGCTTTCTTT.

The genes are TRBV28 and TRBJ1-2; 8 bases align to TRBD1. Per the germline V gene, CDR1 is MDHEN and CDR2 is SYDVKM. V was clipped by 7 bases and J by 4 bases; unmatched bases: 14. The CDR3 loop spans 16 amino acids. The CDR3 DNA is TGTGCCAGCAATCCCGCGGACAGGGCGACCGGCTATGGCTACACCTTC. It codes for CASNPADRATGYGYTF.

The chain links TRBV7-9 to TRBJ1-4, with a possible D match to TRBD1 (6 bases). This CDR3 is 15 amino acids long. Trimming shortened V by 0 bases and J by 8 bases, and 13 bases separated the two germline ends. The germline CDR1 and CDR2 sequences are SEHNR and FQNEAQ (reference sequence). The chain's CDR3 is CASSLAAGAGEKLFF. The CDR3 DNA is TGTGCCAGCAGCTTAGCTGCAGGGGCCGGGGAAAAACTGTTTTTT.

The genes are TRBV7-8 and TRBJ2-1, with 9 bases identical to TRBD2. The germline V gene encodes CDR1 SGHVS and CDR2 FQNEAQ. V lost 1 base to trimming and J lost 10 bases; unmatched junction nucleotides: 8. The CDR3 extends over 15 amino acids. The CDR3 coding sequence is TGTGCCAGCAGCTTAGGAGGCGGGAGGGCCGGGGAGCAGTTCTTC. Protein: CASSLGGGRAGEQFF.

Of note for this clone: Other DNA sequences in this sample translate to the same CDR3. The V gene is TRBV5-1, the J gene TRBJ2-1; TRBD2 matches 7 bases. From germline, CDR1 is SGHRS and CDR2 YFSETQ. The CDR3 loop spans 15 amino acids. The V segment lost 0 bases and the J segment 1 base; nucleotides outside the gene matches: 1. CDR3 region: CASSLGGSSYNEQFF. The CDR3 DNA sequence: TGCGCCAGCAGCTTGGGCGGGAGTTCCTACAATGAGCAGTTCTTC.

The gene calls are TRBV5-4 and TRBJ2-2; D is unresolved. V lost 5 bases to trimming and J lost 1 base, with 6 bases between them. The CDR3 length is 13 residues. Germline CDR1 reads SGHNT; CDR2 reads YYREEE (reference sequence). The CDR3 DNA reads as TGTGCCAGCAGTTTCTGGAACACCGGGGAGCTGTTTTTT. It translates to CASSFWNTGELFF.

The V call is TRBV9, the J call TRBJ1-4, with a weak D call TRBD1 (5 bases). The V gene's germline CDR1 is SGDLS and CDR2 YYNGEE. V lost 0 bases to trimming and J lost 8 bases, with 17 bases between them. The CDR3 is made up of 16 amino acids. In DNA form, the CDR3 reads TGTGCCAGCAGCGTAGCCGACGAGCCAGGGCGGGAAAAACTGTTTTTT. Its protein is CASSVADEPGREKLFF.